Following are 4 T cell receptor beta chains from one sample sequenced in a study of blood T cell repertoires in COVID-19. The table came from immunoSEQ multiplex PCR; TCRdb's copy has only in-frame clones and leaves some out. Of roughly 120,000 clones in the sample, under 95% are singletons; the top ten hold approximately 3.5%. Sequencing was performed on peripheral blood. Every receptor here comes from a man aged 45-60 years with active COVID-19.

This clone turned up a few times. The CDR3: CASSLGGVTDTQYF. Here the CDR3 DNA reads TGTGCCAGCAGCCTAGGGGGGGTAACAGATACGCAGTATTTT. The chain uses TRBV9 and TRBJ2-3, with D perhaps matching TRBD2 (7 bases). Trimming shortened V by 4 bases and J by 3 bases, and 12 bases separated the two germline ends. This CDR3 contains 14 residues. Looked up from germline, CDR1 is SGDLS and CDR2 is YYNGEE.

The rearrangement links TRBV7-6 to TRBJ2-2, with a weak D call TRBD2 (6 bases). In germline, CDR1 is SGHVS, CDR2 FNYEAQ. Trimming shortened V by 1 base and J by 4 bases, and 19 bases separated the two germline ends. This CDR3 has 18 residues. The CDR3 region is CASSLVSLPGRGTGELFF. CDR3 in DNA: TGTGCCAGCAGCTTAGTATCCCTCCCGGGGCGGGGCACCGGGGAGCTGTTTTTT.

This clone was counted a single time. The gene calls are TRBV5-6 and TRBJ2-2; TRBD1 agrees at 8 bases. Germline values: CDR1 SGHDT, CDR2 YYEEEE. V trimming: 7 bases; J trimming: 4 bases; junction bases outside the gene matches: 12. The CDR3 totals 16 residues. The CDR3 reads CASGLPRTGSTGELFF. The CDR3 DNA follows: TGTGCCAGCGGCCTTCCCCGGACAGGGAGCACCGGGGAGCTGTTTTTT.

The chain couples TRBV20-1 to TRBJ2-7; TRBD2 agrees at 9 bases. Trimming cost V 3 bases and J 3 bases; bases outside gene matches: 3. CDR1 and CDR2 (germline): DFQATT, SNEGSKA (reference sequence). The CDR3 is 13 residues long. As DNA, the CDR3 is TGCAGTGCTAGTGGCGGGGGGGACTACGAGCAGTACTTC. Encoded protein: CSASGGGDYEQYF.